This note documents a single T cell receptor (beta chain) sequence. This entry is derived from a study of blood T cells in healthy people across ages. PCR was performed a second time for roughly 7 to 11 cycles using a sample-barcoded 5' primer and a J-beta primer mix. Using its own MiXCR run on the 5' RACE reads, TCRdb lists one record per CDR3 protein. This repertoire shows about 1,500,000 distinct CDR3 sequences, roughly 30% found once; its top ten account for 7% to 9%. Germline V gene lookup returns CDR1 SGHDT and CDR2 YYEEEE. The V end lost 1 base, the J end lost 7 bases, and 11 bases lay between the germline ends. The CDR3 spans 13 residues.

This receptor was identified in a woman under 40 in good health. Sequenced sample: blood. V is TRBV5-6 and J is TRBJ1-2; tentative D call: TRBD1 (6 bases). This chain's CDR3 is CASSLPLQGGYTF. The CDR3 DNA sequence: TGTGCCAGCAGCTTGCCCTTACAGGGTGGCTACACCTTC.